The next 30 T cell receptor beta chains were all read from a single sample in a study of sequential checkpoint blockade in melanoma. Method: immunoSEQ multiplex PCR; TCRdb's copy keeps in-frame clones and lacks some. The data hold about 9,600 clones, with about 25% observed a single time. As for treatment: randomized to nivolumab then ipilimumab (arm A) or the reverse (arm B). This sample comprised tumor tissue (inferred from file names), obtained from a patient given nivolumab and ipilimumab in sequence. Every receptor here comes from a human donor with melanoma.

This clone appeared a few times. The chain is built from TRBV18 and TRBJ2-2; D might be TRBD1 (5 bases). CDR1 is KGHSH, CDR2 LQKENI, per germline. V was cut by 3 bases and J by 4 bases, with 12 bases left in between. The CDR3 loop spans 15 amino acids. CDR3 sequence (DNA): TGTGCCAGCTCACCCGTCCAGGGTGGCACCGGGGAGCTGTTTTTT. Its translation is CASSPVQGGTGELFF.

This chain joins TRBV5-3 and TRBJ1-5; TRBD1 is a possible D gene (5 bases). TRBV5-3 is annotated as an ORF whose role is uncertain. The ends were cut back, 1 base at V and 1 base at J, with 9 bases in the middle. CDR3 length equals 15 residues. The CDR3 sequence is CARSLRQLSNQPQHF. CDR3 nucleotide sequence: TGTGCCAGAAGCTTGAGACAGCTAAGCAATCAGCCCCAGCATTTT.

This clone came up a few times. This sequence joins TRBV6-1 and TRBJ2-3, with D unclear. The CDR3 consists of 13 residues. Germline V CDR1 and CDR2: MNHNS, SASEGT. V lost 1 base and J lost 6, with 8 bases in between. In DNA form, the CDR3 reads TGTGCCAGCAGTGAAGTTTTAGTGGATACGCAGTATTTT. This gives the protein CASSEVLVDTQYF.

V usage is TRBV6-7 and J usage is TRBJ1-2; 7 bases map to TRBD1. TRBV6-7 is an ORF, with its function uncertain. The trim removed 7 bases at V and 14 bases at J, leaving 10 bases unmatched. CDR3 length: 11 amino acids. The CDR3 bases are TGTGCCAGCAATGACAGGGAAAGGAGAACCTTC. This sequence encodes CASNDRERRTF.

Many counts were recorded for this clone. Written as DNA, the CDR3 is TGTGCCAGCAACCCTCCGGCACAGGGGTTTGCTGGCTACACCTTC. It specifies CASNPPAQGFAGYTF. The chain has TRBV11-3 and TRBJ1-2; TRBD1 matches at 7 bases. CDR3 length equals 15 residues. The germline gives CDR1 SGHNT, CDR2 YENEEA. V lost 7 bases to trimming and J lost 7 bases; unmatched junction nucleotides: 15.

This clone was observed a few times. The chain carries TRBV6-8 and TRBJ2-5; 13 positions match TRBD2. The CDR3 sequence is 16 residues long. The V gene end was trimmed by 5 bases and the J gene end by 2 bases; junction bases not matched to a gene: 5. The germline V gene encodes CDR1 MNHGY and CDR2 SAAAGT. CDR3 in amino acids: CASSTLTSGGQETQYF. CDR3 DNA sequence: TGTGCCAGCAGTACACTGACTAGCGGGGGGCAAGAGACCCAGTACTTC.

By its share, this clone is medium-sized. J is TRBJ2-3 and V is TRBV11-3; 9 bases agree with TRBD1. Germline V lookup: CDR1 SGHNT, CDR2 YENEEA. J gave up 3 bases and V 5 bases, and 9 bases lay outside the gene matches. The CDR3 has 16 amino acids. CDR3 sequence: CASSRSPGQGTDTQYF. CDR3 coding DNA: TGTGCCAGCAGCCGATCGCCGGGACAGGGTACAGATACGCAGTATTTT.

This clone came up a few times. CDR3 nucleotide sequence: TGTGCCAGCAAGAGGGATGGCAATCAGCCCCAGCATTTT. Translated: CASKRDGNQPQHF. This sequence joins TRBV9 and TRBJ1-5; the D is unclear. The V end was cut by 6 bases, the J end by 2 bases, with 9 bases between. CDR1 is SGDLS and CDR2 is YYNGEE in the germline V gene. This CDR3 comprises 13 residues. Looking up the rest from reference TRBV9 and TRBJ1-5 gives the full variable domain: DSGVTQTPKHLITATGQRVTLRCSPRSGDLSVYWYQQSLDQGLQFLIQYYNGEERAKGNILERFSAQQFPDLHSELNLSSLELGDSALYFCASKRDGNQPQHFGDGTRLSIL.

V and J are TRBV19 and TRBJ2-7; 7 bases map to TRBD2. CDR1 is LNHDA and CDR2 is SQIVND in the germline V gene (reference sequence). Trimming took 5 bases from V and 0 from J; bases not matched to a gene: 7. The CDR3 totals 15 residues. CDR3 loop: CASSPGGPSSYEQYF. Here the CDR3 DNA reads TGTGCCAGTAGTCCGGGGGGACCGAGCTCCTACGAGCAGTACTTC.

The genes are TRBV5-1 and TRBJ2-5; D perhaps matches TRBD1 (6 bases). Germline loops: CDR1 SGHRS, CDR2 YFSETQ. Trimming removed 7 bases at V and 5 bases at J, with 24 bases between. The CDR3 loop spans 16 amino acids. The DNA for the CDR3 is TGCGCCAGCGCACGTGGGGACGGTCCAAGGGGGGAGACCCAGTACTTC. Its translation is CASARGDGPRGETQYF.

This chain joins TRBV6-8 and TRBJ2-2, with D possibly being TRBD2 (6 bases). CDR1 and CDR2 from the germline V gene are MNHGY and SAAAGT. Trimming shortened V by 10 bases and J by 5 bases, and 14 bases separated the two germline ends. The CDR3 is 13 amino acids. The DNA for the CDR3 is TGTGCCATCAGCCCGGGGGATACCGGGGAGCTGTTTTTT. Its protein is CAISPGDTGELFF.

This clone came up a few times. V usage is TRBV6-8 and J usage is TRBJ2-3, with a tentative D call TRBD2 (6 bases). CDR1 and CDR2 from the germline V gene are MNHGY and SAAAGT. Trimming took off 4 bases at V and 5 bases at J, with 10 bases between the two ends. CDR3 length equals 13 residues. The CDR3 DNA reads TGTGCCAGCAGTTCCGCGGGAAAAGATACGCAGTATTTT. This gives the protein CASSSAGKDTQYF.

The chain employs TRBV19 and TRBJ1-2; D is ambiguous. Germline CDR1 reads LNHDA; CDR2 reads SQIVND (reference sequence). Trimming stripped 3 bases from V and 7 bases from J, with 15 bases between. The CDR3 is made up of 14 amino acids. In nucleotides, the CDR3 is TGTGCCAGTAGTATCGGTTACGGGTTTCCTGGCTACACCTTC. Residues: CASSIGYGFPGYTF.

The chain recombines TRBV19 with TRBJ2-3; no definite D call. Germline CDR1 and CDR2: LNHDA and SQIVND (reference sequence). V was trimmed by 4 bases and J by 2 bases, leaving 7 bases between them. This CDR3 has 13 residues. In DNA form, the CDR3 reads TGTGCCAGTAGTAACTTTAACACAGATACGCAGTATTTT. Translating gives CASSNFNTDTQYF.

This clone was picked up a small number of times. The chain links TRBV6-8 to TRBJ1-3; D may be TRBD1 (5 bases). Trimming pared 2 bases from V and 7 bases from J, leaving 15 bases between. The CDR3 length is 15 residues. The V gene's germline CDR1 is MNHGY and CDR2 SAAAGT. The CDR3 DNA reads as TGTGCCAGCAGTTACACCCAGGGTAGTGGGAACACCATATATTTT. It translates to CASSYTQGSGNTIYF.

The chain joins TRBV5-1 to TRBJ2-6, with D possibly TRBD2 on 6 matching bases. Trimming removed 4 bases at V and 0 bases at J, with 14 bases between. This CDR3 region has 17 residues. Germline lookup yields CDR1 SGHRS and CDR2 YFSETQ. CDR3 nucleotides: TGCGCCAGCAGCCGCGGGACGGAGAGCTCTGGGGCCAACGTCCTGACTTTC. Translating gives CASSRGTESSGANVLTF.

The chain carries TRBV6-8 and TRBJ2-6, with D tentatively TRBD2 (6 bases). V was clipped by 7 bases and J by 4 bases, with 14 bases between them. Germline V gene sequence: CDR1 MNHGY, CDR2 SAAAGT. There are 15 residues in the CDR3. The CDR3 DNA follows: TGTGCCAGCACTCAAGGAGGGAAGGGGGCCAACGTCCTGACTTTC. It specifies CASTQGGKGANVLTF.

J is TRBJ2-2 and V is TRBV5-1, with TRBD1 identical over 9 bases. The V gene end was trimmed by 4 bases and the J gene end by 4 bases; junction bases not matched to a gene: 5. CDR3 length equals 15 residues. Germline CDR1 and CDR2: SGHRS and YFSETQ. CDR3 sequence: CASSPDRGGTGELFF. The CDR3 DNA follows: TGCGCCAGCAGCCCGGACAGGGGCGGCACCGGGGAGCTGTTTTTT. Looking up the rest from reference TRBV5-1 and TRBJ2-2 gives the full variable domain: KAGVTQTPRYLIKTRGQQVTLSCSPISGHRSVSWYQQTPGQGLQFLFEYFSETQRNKGNFPGRFSGRQFSNSRSEMNVSTLELGDSALYLCASSPDRGGTGELFFGEGSRLTVL.

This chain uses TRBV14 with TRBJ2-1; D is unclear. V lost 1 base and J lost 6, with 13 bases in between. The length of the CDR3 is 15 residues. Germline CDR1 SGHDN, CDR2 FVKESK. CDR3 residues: CASSQAGSGFNEQFF. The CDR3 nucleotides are TGTGCCAGCAGCCAAGCAGGTTCCGGCTTCAATGAGCAGTTCTTC.

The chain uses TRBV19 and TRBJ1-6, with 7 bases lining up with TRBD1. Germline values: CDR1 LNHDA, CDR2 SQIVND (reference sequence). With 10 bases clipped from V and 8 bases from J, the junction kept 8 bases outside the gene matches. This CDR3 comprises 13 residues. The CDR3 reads CATSDRVDSPLHF. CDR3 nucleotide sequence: TGTGCCACCTCCGACAGGGTCGATTCACCCCTCCACTTT.

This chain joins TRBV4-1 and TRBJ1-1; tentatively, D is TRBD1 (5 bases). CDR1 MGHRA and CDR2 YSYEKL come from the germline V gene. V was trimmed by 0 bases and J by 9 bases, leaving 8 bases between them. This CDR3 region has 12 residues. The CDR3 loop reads CASSQDSGKAFF. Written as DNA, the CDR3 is TGCGCCAGCAGCCAAGACTCAGGGAAAGCTTTCTTT.

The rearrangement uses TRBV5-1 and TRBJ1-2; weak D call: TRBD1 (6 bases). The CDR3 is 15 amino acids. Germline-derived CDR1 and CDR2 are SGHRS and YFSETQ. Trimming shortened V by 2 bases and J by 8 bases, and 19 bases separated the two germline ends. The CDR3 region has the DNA TGCGCCAGCAGCTTCGAGTCGGGGGCGAACAAGGGCTACACCTTC. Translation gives CASSFESGANKGYTF. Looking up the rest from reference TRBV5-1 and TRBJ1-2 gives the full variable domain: KAGVTQTPRYLIKTRGQQVTLSCSPISGHRSVSWYQQTPGQGLQFLFEYFSETQRNKGNFPGRFSGRQFSNSRSEMNVSTLELGDSALYLCASSFESGANKGYTFGSGTRLTVV.

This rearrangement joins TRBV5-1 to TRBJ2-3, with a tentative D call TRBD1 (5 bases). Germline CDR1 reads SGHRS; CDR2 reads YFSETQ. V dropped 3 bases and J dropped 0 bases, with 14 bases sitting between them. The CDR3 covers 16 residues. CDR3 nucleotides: TGCGCCAGCAGCTCCATGACAGTTACTAGCACAGATACGCAGTATTTT. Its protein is CASSSMTVTSTDTQYF.

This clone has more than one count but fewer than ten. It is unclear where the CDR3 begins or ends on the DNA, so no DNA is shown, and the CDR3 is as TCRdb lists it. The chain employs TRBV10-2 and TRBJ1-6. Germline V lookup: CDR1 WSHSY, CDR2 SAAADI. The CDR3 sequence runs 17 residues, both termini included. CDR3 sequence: CASSFGPGEASNSPLHF.

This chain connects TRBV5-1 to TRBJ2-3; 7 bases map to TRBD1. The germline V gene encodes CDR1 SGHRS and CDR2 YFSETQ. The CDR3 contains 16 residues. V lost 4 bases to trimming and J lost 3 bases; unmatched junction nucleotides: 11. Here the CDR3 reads CASSLGQLSGTDTQYF. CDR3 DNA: TGCGCCAGCAGCCTGGGACAGTTGAGTGGAACAGATACGCAGTATTTT. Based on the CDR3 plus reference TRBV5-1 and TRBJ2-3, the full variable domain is KAGVTQTPRYLIKTRGQQVTLSCSPISGHRSVSWYQQTPGQGLQFLFEYFSETQRNKGNFPGRFSGRQFSNSRSEMNVSTLELGDSALYLCASSLGQLSGTDTQYFGPGTRLTVL.

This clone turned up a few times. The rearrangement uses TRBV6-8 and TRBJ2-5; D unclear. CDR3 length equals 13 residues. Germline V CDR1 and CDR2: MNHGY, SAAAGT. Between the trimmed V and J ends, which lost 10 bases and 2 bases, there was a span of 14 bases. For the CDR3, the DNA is TGTGCCATCAGCGTGGGTATGCAAGAGACCCAGTACTTC. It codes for CAISVGMQETQYF.

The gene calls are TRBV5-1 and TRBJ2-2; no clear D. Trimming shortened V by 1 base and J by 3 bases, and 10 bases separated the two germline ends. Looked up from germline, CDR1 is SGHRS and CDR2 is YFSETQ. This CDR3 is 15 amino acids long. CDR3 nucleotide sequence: TGCGCCAGCAGCTTGATCTACACTGACACCGGGGAGCTGTTTTTT. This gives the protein CASSLIYTDTGELFF.

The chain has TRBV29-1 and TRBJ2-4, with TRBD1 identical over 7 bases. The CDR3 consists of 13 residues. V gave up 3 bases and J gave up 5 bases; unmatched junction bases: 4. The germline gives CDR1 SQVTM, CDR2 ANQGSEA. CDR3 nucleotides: TGCAGCGTTGATGGTAGGGGGCAAAACATTCAGTACTTC. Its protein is CSVDGRGQNIQYF.

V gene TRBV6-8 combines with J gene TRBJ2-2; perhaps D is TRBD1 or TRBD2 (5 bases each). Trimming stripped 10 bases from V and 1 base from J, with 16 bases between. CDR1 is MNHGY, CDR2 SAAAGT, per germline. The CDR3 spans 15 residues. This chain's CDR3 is CAINAGAGNTGELFF. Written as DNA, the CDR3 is TGTGCCATCAACGCCGGGGCCGGGAACACCGGGGAGCTGTTTTTT.

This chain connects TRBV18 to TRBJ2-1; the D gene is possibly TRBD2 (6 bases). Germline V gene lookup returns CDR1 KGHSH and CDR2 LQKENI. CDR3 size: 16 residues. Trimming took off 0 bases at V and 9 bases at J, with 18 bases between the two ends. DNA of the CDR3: TGTGCCAGCTCACCACCGGGGTCTAGCGCCGGCGGTGAGCAGTTCTTC. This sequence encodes CASSPPGSSAGGEQFF.